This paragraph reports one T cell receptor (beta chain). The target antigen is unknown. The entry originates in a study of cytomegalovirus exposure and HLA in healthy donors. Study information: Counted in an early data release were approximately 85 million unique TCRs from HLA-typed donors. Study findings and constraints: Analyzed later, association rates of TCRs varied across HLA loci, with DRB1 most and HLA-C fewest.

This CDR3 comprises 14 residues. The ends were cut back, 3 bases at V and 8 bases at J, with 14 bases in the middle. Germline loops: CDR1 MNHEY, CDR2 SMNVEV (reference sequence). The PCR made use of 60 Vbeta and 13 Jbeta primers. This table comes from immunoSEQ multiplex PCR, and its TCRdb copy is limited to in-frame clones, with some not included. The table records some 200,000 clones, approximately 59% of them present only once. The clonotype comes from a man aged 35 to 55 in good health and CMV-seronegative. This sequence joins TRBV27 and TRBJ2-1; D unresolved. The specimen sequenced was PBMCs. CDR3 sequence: CASSLRLRFDEQFF. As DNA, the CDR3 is TGTGCCAGCAGTTTGAGGTTGAGGTTCGATGAGCAGTTCTTC.